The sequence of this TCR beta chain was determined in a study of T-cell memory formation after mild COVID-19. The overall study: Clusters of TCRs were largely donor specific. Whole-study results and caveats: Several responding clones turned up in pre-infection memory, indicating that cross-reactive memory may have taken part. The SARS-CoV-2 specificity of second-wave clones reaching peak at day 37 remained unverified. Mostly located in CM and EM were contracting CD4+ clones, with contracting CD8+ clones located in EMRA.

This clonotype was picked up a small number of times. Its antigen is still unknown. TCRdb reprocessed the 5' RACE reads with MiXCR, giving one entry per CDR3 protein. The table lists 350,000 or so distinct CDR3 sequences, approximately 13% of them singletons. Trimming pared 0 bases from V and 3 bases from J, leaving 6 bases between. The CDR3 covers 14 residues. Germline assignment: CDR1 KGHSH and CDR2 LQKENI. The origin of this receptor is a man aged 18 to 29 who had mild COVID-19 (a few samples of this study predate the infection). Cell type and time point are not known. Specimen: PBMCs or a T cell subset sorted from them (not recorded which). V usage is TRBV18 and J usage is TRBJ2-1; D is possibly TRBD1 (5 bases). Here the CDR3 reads CASSPPDNYNEQFF. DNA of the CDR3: TGTGCCAGCTCACCACCGGACAACTACAATGAGCAGTTCTTC.